This is a list of T cell receptor beta chains from one sample in a study of CD8+ T cells in alopecia areata. Sequenced by immunoSEQ multiplex PCR; TCRdb stores in-frame clones only, minus some. The repertoire holds 75,000 to 100,000 clones, with 41% as singletons. Sequenced: CD4+ T cells sorted from blood. These TCRs come from a human donor with alopecia areata. Each CDR3 is given with its conserved first and last residue. Clone size is given for some rows only: seen once, a few or many times, or a class if the clone is expanded.

V gene: TRBV7-2; clone size: few; CDR3 protein: CASRSVRDTQYF
V gene: TRBV29-1; clone size: few; CDR3 protein: CSVGLTDTQYF
V gene: TRBV19; clone size: -; CDR3 protein: CASSYGRDTEAFF
V gene: TRBV7-2; clone size: -; CDR3 protein: CASSLAIMAGGAGNIQYF
V gene: TRBV4-1; clone size: -; CDR3 protein: CASSQASGTLGYTF
V gene: TRBV15; clone size: once; CDR3 protein: CATSPRGQTQYF
V gene: TRBV18; clone size: few; CDR3 protein: CASSPSGEETQYF
V gene: TRBV7-2; clone size: few; CDR3 protein: CASSLGGADTQYF
V gene: TRBV30; clone size: -; CDR3 protein: CAWRGQGARNYGYTF
V gene: TRBV6-5; clone size: -; CDR3 protein: CASRTVETQYF
V gene: TRBV5-1; clone size: few; CDR3 protein: CASSFGDRVDEQYF
V gene: TRBV5-1; clone size: -; CDR3 protein: CASSASGGPNQPQHF
V gene: TRBV7-9; clone size: few; CDR3 protein: CASSLRRGLDLSNEQFF
V gene: TRBV29-1; clone size: -; CDR3 protein: CSVTTGGNQPQHF
V gene: TRBV5-1; clone size: few; CDR3 protein: CASSLGPTGRASDTQYF
V gene: TRBV30; clone size: -; CDR3 protein: CAWSRSTEAFF
V gene: TRBV5-6; clone size: -; CDR3 protein: CASSGGLARTAFF
V gene: TRBV5-4; clone size: -; CDR3 protein: CASSLFNDKTQYF
V gene: TRBV5-1; clone size: few; CDR3 protein: CASSLLDRGIPNEQFF
V gene: TRBV5-1; clone size: -; CDR3 protein: CASSQRVAGANTGELFF
V gene: TRBV30; clone size: -; CDR3 protein: CAWRSGYNQPQHF
V gene: TRBV4-1; clone size: few; CDR3 protein: CASSQVRSYGYTF
V gene: TRBV2; clone size: few; CDR3 protein: CASSDRQTQETQYF
V gene: TRBV18; clone size: few; CDR3 protein: CASSSGLATTDTQYF
V gene: TRBV29-1; clone size: few; CDR3 protein: CSVDELGPLNEKLFF
V gene: TRBV2; clone size: few; CDR3 protein: CASRPGTVQETQYF
V gene: TRBV2; clone size: -; CDR3 protein: CASSVAGGAGELFF
V gene: TRBV7-2; clone size: -; CDR3 protein: CASSLTGAGLQDTQYF
V gene: TRBV10-3; clone size: few; CDR3 protein: CAISESGGTKNIQYF
V gene: TRBV27; clone size: -; CDR3 protein: CASSLGQNTGELFF
V gene: TRBV29-1; clone size: -; CDR3 protein: CSVENRGLYTEAFF